The 24 T cell receptor beta chains below come from one sample, sequenced in a study of CD8+CD57+ T cells in acquired aplastic anemia. Genomic DNA constituted the template upon which TCR beta VDJ and CDR3 profiling was performed. One entry per CDR3 protein, called by TCRdb with MiXCR from the reads. This table holds some 64,000 distinct CDR3 sequences, roughly 58% found once. Sequenced material: sorted CD4+, CD8+, or CD8+CD57+ T cells (not recorded which) from PBMCs. Receptor source: a human donor in good health, serving as a control.

The chain combines TRBV19 with TRBJ1-5, with D unclear. V was clipped by 6 bases and J by 4 bases, with 10 bases between them. This CDR3 region has 13 residues. Germline V gene sequence: CDR1 LNHDA, CDR2 SQIVND (reference sequence). The CDR3 protein is CASSQDGNQPQHF. For the CDR3, the DNA is TGTGCCAGTAGCCAGGACGGTAATCAGCCCCAGCATTTT. The whole variable domain, filled in from reference TRBV19 and TRBJ1-5, reads DGGITQSPKYLFRKEGQNVTLSCEQNLNHDAMYWYRQDPGQGLRLIYYSQIVNDFQKGDIAEGYSVSREKKESFPLTVTSAQKNPTAFYLCASSQDGNQPQHFGDGTRLSIL.

This clonotype is medium-sized in the sample. This sequence joins TRBV24-1 and TRBJ2-7; D is ambiguous. Germline V lookup: CDR1 KGHDR, CDR2 SFDVKD. The CDR3 is made up of 11 amino acids. V lost 3 bases, J lost 3 bases, and 2 bases lay in between. The CDR3 DNA reads TGTGCCACCAGTGATCTCTACGAGCAGTACTTC. This sequence encodes CATSDLYEQYF.

This clonotype was observed at least ten times. This chain links TRBV7-9 with TRBJ1-2; 9 bases are a match to TRBD1. CDR3 length: 17 amino acids. The germline V gene encodes CDR1 SEHNR and CDR2 FQNEAQ (reference sequence). Unmatched junction bases numbered 7, after V lost 0 bases and J lost 2 bases. The CDR3 coding sequence is TGTGCCAGCAGCTTAGCCGGACAGGGGCTCAAAAACTATGGCTACACCTTC. Its translation: CASSLAGQGLKNYGYTF.

The V gene is TRBV20-1, the J gene TRBJ1-6; D may be TRBD1 (6 bases). The CDR3 has 15 residues. Per the germline V gene, CDR1 is DFQATT and CDR2 is SNEGSKA (reference sequence). V lost 2 bases to trimming and J lost 9 bases, with 17 bases between them. CDR3 bases: TGCAGTGCTAGAATACCACAGGGAGTCGGTTCACCCCTCCACTTT. Encoded protein: CSARIPQGVGSPLHF.

The chain links TRBV5-1 to TRBJ2-7; TRBD1 matches at 9 bases. The germline V gene encodes CDR1 SGHRS and CDR2 YFSETQ. The V and J ends lost 4 bases and 4 bases, in that order; junction bases with no gene match: 6. The CDR3 is 14 residues long. The CDR3 nucleotides are TGCGCCAGCAGCCCCCAGGGGACAGGGTACGAGCAGTACTTC. Amino acids: CASSPQGTGYEQYF.

Many counts were recorded for this clonotype. The V gene is TRBV6-2 or TRBV6-3, the J gene TRBJ1-2, with TRBD1 identical over 8 bases. Trimming at V came to 2 bases and at J to 4 bases, leaving 6 bases not matched to a gene. This CDR3 is 15 amino acids long. CDR1 and CDR2 from the germline V gene are MNHEY and SVGEGT. In nucleotides, the CDR3 is TGTGCCAGCAGTTACGCCGGGACAGGACCCTATGGCTACACCTTC. Its protein is CASSYAGTGPYGYTF.

V usage is TRBV20-1 and J usage is TRBJ2-1; D might be TRBD1 (5 bases). From germline, CDR1 is DFQATT and CDR2 SNEGSKA (reference sequence). CDR3 length: 14 amino acids. Trimming pared 3 bases from V and 5 bases from J, leaving 14 bases between. CDR3 DNA: TGCAGTGCTAGTGGTCAGGGATGGGACAATGAGCAGTTCTTC. Translated, it gives CSASGQGWDNEQFF.

The chain carries TRBV7-8 and TRBJ2-2; D unclear. Germline V lookup: CDR1 SGHVS, CDR2 FQNEAQ. V dropped 6 bases and J dropped 4 bases, with 6 bases sitting between them. This CDR3 region has 12 residues. CDR3 loop: CASSFSTGELFF. As DNA, the CDR3 is TGTGCCAGCAGTTTTTCCACCGGGGAGCTGTTTTTT.

This clonotype was recorded at least ten times. V usage is TRBV6-2 or TRBV6-3 and J usage is TRBJ2-5, with 10 bases that match TRBD2. Germline V CDR1 and CDR2: MNHEY, SVGEGT. Unmatched junction bases numbered 20, after V lost 3 bases and J lost 4 bases. CDR3 length: 20 residues. DNA for the CDR3: TGTGCCAGCAGTTATGGGCGGGCAAGCGGGAGGGCCAGGGGGGCAGAGACCCAGTACTTC. This sequence encodes CASSYGRASGRARGAETQYF.

This clonotype occurred many times. This chain links TRBV20-1 with TRBJ2-3; possible D gene TRBD2, 7 bases. Trimming cost V 2 bases and J 10 bases, with 22 bases left between them. The CDR3 runs 15 residues. Germline CDR1 reads DFQATT; CDR2 reads SNEGSKA (reference sequence). DNA of the CDR3: TGCAGTGCTAGACATCCGCTCAGGGGAGGGGAGGCGCAGTATTTT. It translates to CSARHPLRGGEAQYF.

This clonotype has ten or more counts. The CDR3 reads CASSLLAGSPEQYF. CDR3 in DNA: TGTGCCAGCAGCTTACTAGCGGGTTCCCCCGAGCAGTACTTC. The V call is TRBV3-1, the J call TRBJ2-7, with 9 bases matching TRBD2. This CDR3 contains 14 residues. Per germline, CDR1 LGHDT and CDR2 YNNKEL (reference sequence). With V trimmed by 5 bases and J by 6 bases, 8 bases remained unmatched.

Concerning this clonotype itself: Because it lacks the conserved phenylalanine or tryptophan at the end, this CDR3 is likely a read error. The gene calls are TRBV20-1 and TRBJ2-7; D possibly uses TRBD1 or TRBD2 (5 bases each). The CDR3 spans 10 residues. Trimming left V 5 bases short and J 5 bases short, with 7 bases between. The germline V gene encodes CDR1 DFQATT and CDR2 SNEGSKA (reference sequence). In DNA form, the CDR3 reads TGCAGTGCTGGGGGTCACGAGCAGTACCTC. This codes for CSAGGHEQYL.

The V gene is TRBV7-3, the J gene TRBJ1-2, with D maybe TRBD1 (6 bases). Trimming pared 5 bases from V and 4 bases from J, leaving 20 bases between. CDR3 length: 16 residues. Germline CDR1 is SGHTA and CDR2 is FQGTGA. CDR3 protein: CASSREPGGASYGYTF. The CDR3 DNA reads TGTGCCAGCAGCCGCGAGCCCGGGGGCGCTTCCTATGGCTACACCTTC. Drawing the rest from reference TRBV7-3 and TRBJ1-2, the complete variable domain is GAGVSQTPSNKVTEKGKYVELRCDPISGHTALYWYRQSLGQGPEFLIYFQGTGAADDSGLPNDRFFAVRPEGSVSTLKIQRTERGDSAVYLCASSREPGGASYGYTFGSGTRLTVV.

This clonotype was recorded many times. The chain links TRBV5-5 to TRBJ2-3; 8 bases map to TRBD2. V shed 4 bases and J 1 base; nucleotides not matched to a gene: 5. The V gene's germline CDR1 is SGHKS and CDR2 YYEKEE (reference sequence). The CDR3 runs 15 residues. For the CDR3, the DNA is TGTGCCAGCAGCAGTAGCGGGATCGGCACAGATACGCAGTATTTT. Protein sequence: CASSSSGIGTDTQYF.

V and J are TRBV10-3 and TRBJ2-1; D perhaps matches TRBD2 (5 bases). The germline gives CDR1 ENHRY, CDR2 SYGVKD. The CDR3 is 15 residues long. The V gene lost 4 bases and the J gene lost 0 bases, with 10 bases spanning the gap. The CDR3 reads CAISGAGHSYNEQFF. The CDR3 bases are TGTGCCATCAGTGGGGCGGGCCACTCCTACAATGAGCAGTTCTTC.

This sequence joins TRBV24-1 and TRBJ1-1, with D possibly matching TRBD1 (6 bases). There are 14 residues in the CDR3. With 4 bases removed from V and 11 bases from J, the gap between germline ends came to 19 bases. Looked up from germline, CDR1 is KGHDR and CDR2 is SFDVKD. The chain's CDR3 is CATSERRGGIPAFF. The DNA of the CDR3 is TGTGCCACCAGTGAACGGCGCGGGGGCATACCGGCTTTCTTT.

The gene calls are TRBV15 and TRBJ2-7; D might be TRBD1 (7 bases). The germline gives CDR1 LNHNV, CDR2 YYDKDF (reference sequence). V was trimmed by 2 bases and J by 5 bases, leaving 10 bases between them. The CDR3 has 13 residues. The CDR3 DNA reads as TGTGCCACCAGCAGACAGGGGGGCCACGAGCAGTACTTC. Translated, it gives CATSRQGGHEQYF.

This clonotype occurred a few times. J is TRBJ2-1 and V is TRBV20-1; D may be TRBD2 (7 bases). V gave up 7 bases and J gave up 0 bases, with 28 bases separating them. The CDR3 is 19 residues long. The germline V gene has CDR1 DFQATT and CDR2 SNEGSKA (reference sequence). CDR3 DNA: TGCAGTGTTTCCGCGAGGGGGAGGGGAGGGCCGAGCTCCTACAATGAGCAGTTCTTC. Amino acids: CSVSARGRGGPSSYNEQFF.

This clonotype was observed a handful of times. This may come from a read error, since a much larger clone is one base off. The chain has TRBV6-1 and TRBJ1-1; D ambiguous. The CDR3 runs 15 residues. The germline V gene encodes CDR1 MNHNS and CDR2 SASEGT. The DNA for the CDR3 is TGTGCCCGCAGGTCTACAGCGGCCCGGAACACTGAAGCTTTCTTT. This encodes CARRSTAARNTEAFF.

This clonotype is categorized as medium-sized. This chain links TRBV2 with TRBJ1-2, with D unresolved. In germline, CDR1 is SNHLY, CDR2 FYNNEI. With 4 bases removed from V and 3 bases from J, the gap between germline ends came to 9 bases. CDR3 length: 13 amino acids. CDR3 in amino acids: CASSVRRDYGYTF. The CDR3 DNA sequence: TGTGCCAGCAGTGTTCGACGGGACTATGGCTACACCTTC.

The chain joins TRBV7-9 to TRBJ2-5; 8 bases align to TRBD2. This CDR3 is built from 15 residues. Germline CDR1 reads SEHNR; CDR2 reads FQNEAQ (reference sequence). V lost 5 bases to trimming and J lost 5 bases; unmatched junction nucleotides: 10. CDR3 bases: TGTGCCAGCAGCACACCGATGGGACTAGACGAGACCCAGTACTTC. Its translation: CASSTPMGLDETQYF.

The table lists this clonotype with many counts. The V call is TRBV12-3 or TRBV12-4, the J call TRBJ2-1; D might be TRBD1 (6 bases). The V end was cut by 3 bases, the J end by 0 bases, with 18 bases between. CDR3 size: 18 residues. CDR3 protein: CASSFYRLGASSYNEQFF. CDR3 DNA: TGTGCCAGCAGTTTCTATAGATTGGGGGCGAGCTCCTACAATGAGCAGTTCTTC.

This clonotype is judged medium-sized (0.01 to 0.1%). The chain has TRBV29-1 and TRBJ2-7; 7 nucleotides line up with TRBD2. The CDR3 extends over 14 amino acids. The germline V gene has CDR1 SQVTM and CDR2 ANQGSEA. V dropped 4 bases and J dropped 6; count of bases not matched to a gene: 12. CDR3 sequence (DNA): TGCAGCGTTGGCATGCTGGGAGGGACGCTCGAGCAGTACTTC. Protein sequence: CSVGMLGGTLEQYF.

The CDR3 DNA reads as TGTGCCAGCAGCTCCTCCGGGACAGACAATTCACCCCTCCACTTT. Translated: CASSSSGTDNSPLHF. The chain is built from TRBV7-9 and TRBJ1-6; 7 nucleotides agree with TRBD1. V was pared by 4 bases and J by 7 bases, with 7 bases of the junction left unmatched. CDR1 and CDR2 (germline): SEHNR, FQNEAQ (reference sequence). The CDR3 runs 15 residues.